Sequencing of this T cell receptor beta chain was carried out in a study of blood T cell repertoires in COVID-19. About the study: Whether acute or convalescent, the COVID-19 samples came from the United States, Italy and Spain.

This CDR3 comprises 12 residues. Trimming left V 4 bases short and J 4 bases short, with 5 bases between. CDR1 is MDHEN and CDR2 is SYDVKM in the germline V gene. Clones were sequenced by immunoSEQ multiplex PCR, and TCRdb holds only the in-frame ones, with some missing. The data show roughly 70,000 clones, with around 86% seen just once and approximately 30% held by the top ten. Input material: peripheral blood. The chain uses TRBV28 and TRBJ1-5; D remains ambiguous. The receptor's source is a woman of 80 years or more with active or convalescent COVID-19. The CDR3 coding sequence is TGTGCCAGCAGTTACGGGAATCAGCCCCAGCATTTT. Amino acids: CASSYGNQPQHF.